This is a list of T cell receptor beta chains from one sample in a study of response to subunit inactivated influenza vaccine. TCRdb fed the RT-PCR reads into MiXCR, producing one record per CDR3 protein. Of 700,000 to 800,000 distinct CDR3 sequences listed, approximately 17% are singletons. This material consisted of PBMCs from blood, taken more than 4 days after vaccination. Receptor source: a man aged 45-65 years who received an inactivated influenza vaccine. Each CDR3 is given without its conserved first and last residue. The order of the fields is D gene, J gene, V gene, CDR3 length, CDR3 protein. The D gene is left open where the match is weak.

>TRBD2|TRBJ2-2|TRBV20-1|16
SAIQTTGLAANTGELF
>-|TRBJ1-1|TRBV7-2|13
ASSLAGSRSAEAF
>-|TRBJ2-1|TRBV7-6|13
ASSLEAPTYNEQF
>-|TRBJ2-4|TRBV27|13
ASSFTPEAKNIQY
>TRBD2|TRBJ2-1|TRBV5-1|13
ASSFLAGDVGEQF
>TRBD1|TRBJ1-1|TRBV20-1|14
SARGRGGPKISEAF
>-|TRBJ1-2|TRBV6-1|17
ASSRRYRRTEGRNYGYT
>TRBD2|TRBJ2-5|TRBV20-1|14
SALRLAGAQGETQY
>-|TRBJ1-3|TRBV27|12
ASTSSGAGNTIY
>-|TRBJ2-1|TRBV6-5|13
ASSYGVPGYNEQF
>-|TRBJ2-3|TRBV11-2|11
ASSLDPPGTQY
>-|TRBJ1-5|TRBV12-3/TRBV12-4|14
ASSPVGGELRQPQH
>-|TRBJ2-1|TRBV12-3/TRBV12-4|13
ASSLDGGTLNEQF
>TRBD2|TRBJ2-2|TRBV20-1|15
SAREMGGGANTGELF
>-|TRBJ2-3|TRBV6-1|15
ASRPPLRGLSTDTQY
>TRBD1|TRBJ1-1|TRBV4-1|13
ASSQAVTGVTEAF
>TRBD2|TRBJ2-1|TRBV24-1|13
ATSDGLAGVSEQF
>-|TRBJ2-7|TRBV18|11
ASSPRSGDEQY
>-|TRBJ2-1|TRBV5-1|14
ASSLVGSRTYNEQF
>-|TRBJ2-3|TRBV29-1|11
SVDGFREDTQY
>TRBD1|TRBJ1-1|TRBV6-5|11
ASSYYRGPEAF
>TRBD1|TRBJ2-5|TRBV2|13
ASSSGTEDQETQY
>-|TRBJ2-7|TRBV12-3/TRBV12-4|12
ASSFSGRSNEQY
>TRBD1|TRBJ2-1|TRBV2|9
ASSVRQGQF
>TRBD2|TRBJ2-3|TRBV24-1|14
ATSYGTGTISDTQY
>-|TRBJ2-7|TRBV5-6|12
ASSLAVPPYEQY
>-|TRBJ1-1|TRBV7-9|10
ASSPNGEVAF
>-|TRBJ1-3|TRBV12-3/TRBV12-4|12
ASSLHDSGNTIY
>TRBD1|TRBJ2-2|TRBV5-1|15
ASSLARTGKITGELF
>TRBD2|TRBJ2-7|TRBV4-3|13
ASSQDFLAGGPQY
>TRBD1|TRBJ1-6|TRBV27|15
ASSFRTGNTWGSPLH
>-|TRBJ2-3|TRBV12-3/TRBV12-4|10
ASSPRADTQY
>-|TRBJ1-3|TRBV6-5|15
ASSYSRQGSSGNTIY
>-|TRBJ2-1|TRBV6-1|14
ASSERTGPRYNEQF
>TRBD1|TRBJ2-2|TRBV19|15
ASSPLRDSSNTGELF
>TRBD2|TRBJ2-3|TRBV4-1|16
ASSQVAGLAGNTDTQY
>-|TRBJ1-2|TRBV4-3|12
ASSQSTGSYGYT
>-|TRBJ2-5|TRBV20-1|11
SARDDLEETQY
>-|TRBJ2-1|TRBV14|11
ASSLNLDNEQF
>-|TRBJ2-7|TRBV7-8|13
ASSLVGVGYYEQY